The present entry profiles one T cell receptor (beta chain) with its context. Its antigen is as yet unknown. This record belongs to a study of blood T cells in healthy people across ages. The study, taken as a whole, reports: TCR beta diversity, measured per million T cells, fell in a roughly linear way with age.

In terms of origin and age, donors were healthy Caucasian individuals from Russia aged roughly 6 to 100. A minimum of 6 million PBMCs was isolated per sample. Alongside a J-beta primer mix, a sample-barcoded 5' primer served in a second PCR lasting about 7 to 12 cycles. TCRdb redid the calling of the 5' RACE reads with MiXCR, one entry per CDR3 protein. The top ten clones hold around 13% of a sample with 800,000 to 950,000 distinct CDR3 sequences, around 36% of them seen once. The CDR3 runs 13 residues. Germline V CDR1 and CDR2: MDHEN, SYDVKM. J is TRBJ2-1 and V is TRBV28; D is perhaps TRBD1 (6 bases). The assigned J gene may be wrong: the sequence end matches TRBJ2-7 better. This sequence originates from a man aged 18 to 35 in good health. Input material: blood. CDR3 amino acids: CASSFQGMYEQYF. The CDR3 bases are TGTGCCAGCAGTTTCCAGGGGATGTACGAGCAGTACTTC.